Shown below are 7 T cell receptor beta chains from a single sample sequenced in a study of CD8+CD57+ T cells in acquired aplastic anemia. TCR beta VDJ and CDR3 profiling used genomic DNA as template. TCRdb used MiXCR to reprocess the reads, holding one entry per CDR3 protein. The sample holds about 270,000 distinct CDR3 sequences, roughly half seen once. What was sequenced was sorted CD4+, CD8+, or CD8+CD57+ T cells (not recorded which) from PBMCs. The receptors originated from a human donor with severe aplastic anemia or a healthy control (not recorded which).

This clonotype was seen many times. The rearrangement uses TRBV7-3 and TRBJ2-1; no reliable D call. This CDR3 has 13 amino acids. Between the trimmed V and J ends, which lost 3 bases and 7 bases, there was a span of 10 bases. CDR1 is SGHTA, CDR2 FQGTGA, per germline. CDR3 region: CASSLRKGNEQFF. CDR3 nucleotides: TGTGCCAGCAGCTTGAGGAAGGGAAATGAGCAGTTCTTC.

V gene TRBV24-1 combines with J gene TRBJ2-3; the match to TRBD1 covers 11 bases. This CDR3 contains 15 residues. Losses at the gene ends were 3 bases for V and 3 bases for J; bases not matched to a gene: 1. CDR1 KGHDR and CDR2 SFDVKD come from the germline V gene. CDR3 nucleotide sequence: TGTGCCACCAGTGATGGGGACAGGGGGACAGATACGCAGTATTTT. It codes for CATSDGDRGTDTQYF.

The V gene is TRBV19, the J gene TRBJ1-1, with 11 bases lining up with TRBD1. The germline V gene has CDR1 LNHDA and CDR2 SQIVND (reference sequence). The length of the CDR3 is 17 residues. The junction had 11 bases not matched to a gene; V was cut back by 7 bases and J by 1 base. CDR3 loop: CASKGQGATVGNTEAFF. CDR3 DNA sequence: TGTGCCAGTAAAGGACAGGGGGCTACAGTGGGGAACACTGAAGCTTTCTTT. Together with reference TRBV19 and TRBJ1-1, the CDR3 gives the full variable domain: DGGITQSPKYLFRKEGQNVTLSCEQNLNHDAMYWYRQDPGQGLRLIYYSQIVNDFQKGDIAEGYSVSREKKESFPLTVTSAQKNPTAFYLCASKGQGATVGNTEAFFGQGTRLTVV.

This chain uses TRBV5-1 with TRBJ1-3; D is uncertain. Germline CDR1 is SGHRS and CDR2 is YFSETQ. The CDR3 sequence is 14 residues long. V was shortened by 0 bases and J by 2 bases, with 6 bases between the two germline ends. The CDR3 nucleotides are TGCGCCAGCAGCTTGGGGTCGGCTGGAAACACCATATATTTT. Its translation: CASSLGSAGNTIYF.

At least ten counts were recorded for this clonotype. The chain recombines TRBV6-5 with TRBJ1-2, with TRBD1 matching over 11 bases. Germline CDR1 reads MNHEY; CDR2 reads SVGAGI. The CDR3 has 17 residues. Trimming removed 6 bases from V and 4 bases from J; junction bases left unmatched: 13. The CDR3 reads CASSSLTGTGGPYGYTF. In nucleotides, the CDR3 is TGTGCCAGCAGCTCCCTAACCGGGACAGGGGGTCCCTATGGCTACACCTTC.

V usage is TRBV2 and J usage is TRBJ2-7; no clear D. The CDR3 spans 13 residues. Germline V CDR1 and CDR2: SNHLY, FYNNEI. Trimming cost V 6 bases and J 4 bases, with 13 bases left between them. The CDR3 here is CASRRTAEYEQYF. The CDR3 DNA reads TGTGCCAGCAGAAGGACGGCCGAGTACGAGCAGTACTTC. Looking up the rest from reference TRBV2 and TRBJ2-7 gives the full variable domain: EPEVTQTPSHQVTQMGQEVILRCVPISNHLYFYWYRQILGQKVEFLVSFYNNEISEKSEIFDDQFSVERPDGSNFTLKIRSTKLEDSAMYFCASRRTAEYEQYFGPGTRLTVT.

This clonotype came up many times. V gene TRBV6-4 combines with J gene TRBJ2-1; possibly TRBD1 or TRBD2 for D (5 bases each). V gave up 6 bases and J gave up 5 bases, with 11 bases separating them. The germline CDR1 and CDR2 sequences are MRHNA and SNTAGT. The CDR3 is made up of 13 amino acids. The CDR3, as DNA: TGTGCCAGCAGCAGGGACCTAAACAATGAGCAGTTCTTC. Amino acid sequence: CASSRDLNNEQFF.